The 9 T cell receptor beta chains reported below all come from one sample, sequenced in a study of T cells in women clearing cervical HPV infection. Profiling relied on immunoSEQ multiplex PCR, and the TCRdb table lists in-frame clones only, not all of them. This sample's table has approximately 34,000 clones. The sequenced sample was blood buffy coat. The receptors shown here come from a woman between 18 and 69 years old with a cervical HPV16 infection that either progressed to CIN3+ or cleared (not recorded which).

The CDR3 loop is CASSFSGNPDTQYF. The covered CDR3 bases are TGCGCCAGCAGCTTTAGCGGGAACCCAGATACG. The chain couples TRBV5-1 to TRBJ2-3, with TRBD2 identical over 8 bases. The read falls 3 residues short of the CDR3 end, and the missing part is taken from the germline J gene. Germline-derived CDR1 and CDR2 are SGHRS and YFSETQ. V shed 2 bases, J shed 4 bases, and the junction held 3 bases outside the gene matches. There are 14 residues in the CDR3. Full variable domain (outside the CDR3, taken from reference TRBV5-1 and TRBJ2-3): KAGVTQTPRYLIKTRGQQVTLSCSPISGHRSVSWYQQTPGQGLQFLFEYFSETQRNKGNFPGRFSGRQFSNSRSEMNVSTLELGDSALYLCASSFSGNPDTQYFGPGTRLTVL.

Concerning this clone itself: The missing CDR3 end, 3 residues past where the read stops, is filled in from the germline J gene. The rearrangement links TRBV11-2 to TRBJ2-5, with D maybe TRBD2 (6 bases). Germline V gene data show CDR1 as SGHAT and CDR2 as FQNNGV. This CDR3 region has 14 residues. CDR3 in amino acids: CASSLRAGWDTQYF. The DNA read from the CDR3 is TGTGCCAGCAGCTTAAGGGCGGGATGGGATACC.

Notes on this clone: The sequenced fragment ends 3 residues before the CDR3 boundary, so the rest is inferred from the germline J gene. The chain uses TRBV7-2 and TRBJ2-3, with 8 bases aligning to TRBD2. The CDR3 length is 13 residues. The germline V gene has CDR1 SGHTA and CDR2 FQGNSA. Losses at the gene ends were 8 bases for V and 5 bases for J; bases not matched to a gene: 6. The CDR3 spells CASQRELRDTQYF. Incomplete CDR3 DNA: TGTGCCAGCCAGCGGGAGTTAAGAGATACG.

With respect to this clone: The sequenced fragment ends 3 residues before the CDR3 boundary, so the rest is inferred from the germline J gene. The chain has TRBV7-9 and TRBJ2-4; maybe TRBD1 (6 bases). Looked up from germline, CDR1 is SEHNR and CDR2 is FQNEAQ (reference sequence). The CDR3 length is 13 residues. Trimming cost V 5 bases and J 3 bases, with 8 bases left between them. CDR3 residues: CASSQDSKNIQYF. Partial CDR3 DNA: TGTGCCAGCAGCCAGGACAGCAAAAACATT. The full variable domain, with the rest looked up from reference TRBV7-9 and TRBJ2-4, is DTGVSQNPRHKITKRGQNVTFRCDPISEHNRLYWYRQTLGQGPEFLTYFQNEAQLEKSRLLSDRFSAERPKGSFSTLEIQRTEQGDSAMYLCASSQDSKNIQYFGAGTRLSVL.

As to this clone: The CDR3 end is not reached by the read, which stops 3 residues before it; the germline J gene fills it in. The J gene is TRBJ2-7, the V gene TRBV7-9; possibly TRBD2 for D (7 bases). Germline assignment: CDR1 SEHNR and CDR2 FQNEAQ (reference sequence). The CDR3 extends over 15 amino acids. Trimming removed 5 bases from V and 0 bases from J, with 14 bases in between. CDR3: CASSPWAGASYEQYF. The sequenced part of the CDR3 DNA is TGTGCCAGCAGCCCCTGGGCGGGGGCCTCCTACGAG.

As regards this clone: From the germline J gene comes the end of the CDR3, since the read stops 3 residues before it. The rearrangement joins TRBV7-3 to TRBJ1-1; D is unresolved. The V and J ends lost 3 bases and 3 bases respectively, with 11 bases between them. The CDR3 is made up of 14 amino acids. Germline-derived CDR1 and CDR2 are SGHTA and FQGTGA. The chain's CDR3 is CASSFLGQDTEAFF. The sequenced part of the CDR3 DNA is TGTGCCAGCAGCTTCCTCGGCCAGGACACTGAA.

As regards this clone: With the read ending 3 residues before the CDR3 end, the germline J gene is used to fill in that end. This chain uses TRBV10-1 with TRBJ2-7, with TRBD2 matching 7 bases. The germline V gene encodes CDR1 WNHNN and CDR2 SYGVQD (reference sequence). With V trimmed by 11 bases and J by 0 bases, 7 bases remained unmatched. This CDR3 has 13 amino acids. The CDR3 protein is CAGGERGSYEQYF. The CDR3 bases that were read are TGCGCCGGGGGGGAGCGGGGCTCCTACGAG.

Of note for this clone: The read falls 3 residues short of the CDR3 end, and the missing part is taken from the germline J gene. The genes are TRBV10-3 and TRBJ2-3, with 11 bases matching TRBD2. This CDR3 has 15 residues. Germline CDR1 reads ENHRY; CDR2 reads SYGVKD. Unmatched junction bases numbered 7, after V lost 8 bases and J lost 3 bases. Incomplete CDR3 DNA: TGTGCCATCGGTAGCGGGGGGGGCTCTACAGATACG. Encoded protein: CAIGSGGGSTDT. The whole CDR3 is CAIGSGGGSTDTQYF.

On this clone itself: The sequenced fragment ends 3 residues before the CDR3 boundary, so the rest is inferred from the germline J gene. The J gene is TRBJ1-5, the V gene TRBV20-1; 7 nucleotides agree with TRBD1. The CDR3 loop spans 16 amino acids. Germline V gene sequence: CDR1 DFQATT, CDR2 SNEGSKA (reference sequence). With 8 bases clipped from V and 0 bases from J, the junction kept 13 bases outside the gene matches. The chain's CDR3 is CSYSRGGRYSNQPQHF. CDR3 DNA (partial): TGCAGTTACTCGAGAGGGGGCCGATATAGCAATCAGCCC.